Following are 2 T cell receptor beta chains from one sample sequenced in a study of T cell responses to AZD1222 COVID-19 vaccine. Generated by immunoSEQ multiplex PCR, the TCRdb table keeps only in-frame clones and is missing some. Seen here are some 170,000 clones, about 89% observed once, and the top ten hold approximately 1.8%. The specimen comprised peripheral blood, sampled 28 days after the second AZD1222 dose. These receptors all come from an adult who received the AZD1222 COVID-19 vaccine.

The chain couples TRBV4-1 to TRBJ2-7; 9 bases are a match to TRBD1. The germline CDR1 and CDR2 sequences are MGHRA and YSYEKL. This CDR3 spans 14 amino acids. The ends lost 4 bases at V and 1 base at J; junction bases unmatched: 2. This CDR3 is CASSPGTGSYEQYF. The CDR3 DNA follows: TGCGCCAGCAGCCCCGGGACAGGGTCCTACGAGCAGTACTTC.

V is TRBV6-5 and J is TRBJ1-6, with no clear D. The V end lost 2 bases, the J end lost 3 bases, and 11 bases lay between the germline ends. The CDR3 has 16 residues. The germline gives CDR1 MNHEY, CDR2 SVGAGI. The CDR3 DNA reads TGTGCCAGCAGTTACCGAGGACGGCTCTATAATTCACCCCTCCACTTT. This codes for CASSYRGRLYNSPLHF.